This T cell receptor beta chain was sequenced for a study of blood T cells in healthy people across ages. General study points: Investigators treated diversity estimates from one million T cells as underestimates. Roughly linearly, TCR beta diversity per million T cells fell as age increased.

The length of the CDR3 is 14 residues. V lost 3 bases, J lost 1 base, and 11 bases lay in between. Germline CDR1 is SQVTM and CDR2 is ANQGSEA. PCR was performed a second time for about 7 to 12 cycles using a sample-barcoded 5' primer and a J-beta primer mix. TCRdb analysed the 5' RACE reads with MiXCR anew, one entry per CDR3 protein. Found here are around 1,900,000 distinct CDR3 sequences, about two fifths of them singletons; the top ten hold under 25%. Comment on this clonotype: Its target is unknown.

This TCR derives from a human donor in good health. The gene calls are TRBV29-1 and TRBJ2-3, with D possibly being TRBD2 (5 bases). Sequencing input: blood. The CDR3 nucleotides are TGCAGCGTTGAGGCGGGCATCGGCACAGATACGCAGTATTTT. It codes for CSVEAGIGTDTQYF.